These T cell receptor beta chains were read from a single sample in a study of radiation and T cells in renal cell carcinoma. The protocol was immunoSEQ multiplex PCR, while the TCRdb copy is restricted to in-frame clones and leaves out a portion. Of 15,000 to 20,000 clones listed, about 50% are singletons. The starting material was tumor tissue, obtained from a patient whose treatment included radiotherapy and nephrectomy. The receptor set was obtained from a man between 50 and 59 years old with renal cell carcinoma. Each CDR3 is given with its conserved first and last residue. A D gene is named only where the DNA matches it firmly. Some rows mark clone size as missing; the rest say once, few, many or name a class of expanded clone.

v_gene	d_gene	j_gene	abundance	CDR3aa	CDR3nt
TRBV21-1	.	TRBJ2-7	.	CASSMTGSLDEQYF	TGTGCCAGCAGCATGACAGGGAGTCTCGACGAGCAGTACTTC
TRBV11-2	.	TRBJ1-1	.	CASRMDGNTEAFF	TGTGCCAGCAGGATGGACGGAAACACTGAAGCTTTCTTT
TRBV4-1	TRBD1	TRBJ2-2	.	CASSRGQGLDTGELFF	TGCGCCAGCAGCCGCGGACAGGGACTTGACACCGGGGAGCTGTTTTTT
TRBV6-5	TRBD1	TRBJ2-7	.	CASSYGGQSYEQYF	TGTGCCAGCAGTTACGGGGGACAGAGCTACGAGCAGTACTTC
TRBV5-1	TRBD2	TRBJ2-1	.	CASSLRASGVYNEQFF	TGCGCCAGCAGCCTCCGGGCTAGCGGGGTCTACAATGAGCAGTTCTTC
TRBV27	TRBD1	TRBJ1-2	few	CASSPHRGLGDGYTF	TGTGCCAGCAGTCCTCACAGGGGGCTGGGCGATGGCTACACCTTC
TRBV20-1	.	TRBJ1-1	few	CSAQLQGAAFF	TGCAGTGCTCAATTACAGGGAGCAGCTTTCTTT
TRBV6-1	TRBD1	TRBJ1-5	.	CASSEGGIQGAVLYGNQPQHF	TGTGCCAGCAGTGAAGGAGGGATACAGGGGGCTGTTTTATATGGCAATCAGCCCCAGCATTTT
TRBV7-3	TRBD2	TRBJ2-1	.	CASSHAGGSYNEQFF	TGTGCCAGCAGCCACGCGGGGGGCTCCTACAATGAGCAGTTCTTC
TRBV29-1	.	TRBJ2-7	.	CSVVRGTNSYEQYF	TGCAGCGTTGTAAGGGGTACCAACTCCTACGAGCAGTACTTC
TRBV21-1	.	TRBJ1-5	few	CASSGQAVCNQPQHF	TGTGCCAGCAGTGGACAGGCCGTTTGCAATCAGCCCCAGCATTTT
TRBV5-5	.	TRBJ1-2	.	CASSFLYGYTF	TGTGCCAGCAGCTTTCTCTATGGCTACACCTTC
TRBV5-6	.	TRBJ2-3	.	CASSLDREDTQYF	TGTGCCAGCAGCCTGGACCGGGAAGATACGCAGTATTTT
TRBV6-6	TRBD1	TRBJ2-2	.	CASSSGGTGELFF	TGTGCCAGCAGTTCAGGGGGCACCGGGGAGCTGTTTTTT
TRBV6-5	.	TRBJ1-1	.	CASSYSGGPEAFF	TGTGCCAGCAGTTACTCGGGGGGGCCTGAAGCTTTCTTT
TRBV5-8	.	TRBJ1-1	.	CASSSLDGTEAFF	TGTGCCAGCAGCTCTCTCGATGGGACTGAAGCTTTCTTT
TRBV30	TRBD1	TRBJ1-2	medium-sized	CAWSRQGDYGYTF	TGTGCCTGGAGTCGACAGGGGGACTATGGCTACACCTTC
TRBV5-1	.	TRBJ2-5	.	CASSLAGEGKTQYF	TGCGCCAGCAGCTTGGCAGGGGAAGGAAAGACCCAGTACTTC
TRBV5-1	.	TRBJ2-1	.	CASSVAGSRGLFNEQFF	TGCGCCAGCAGCGTTGCTGGAAGCCGAGGCTTGTTCAATGAGCAGTTCTTC
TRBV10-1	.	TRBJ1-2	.	CASSESTDIFYGYTF	TGCGCCAGCAGTGAGTCCACGGACATCTTCTATGGCTACACCTTC
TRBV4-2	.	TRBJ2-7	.	CASSQRQGYEQYF	TGTGCCAGCAGCCAGCGGCAGGGTTACGAGCAGTACTTC
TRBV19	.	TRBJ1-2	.	CASSIVAEIPYGYTF	TGTGCCAGTAGTATAGTCGCAGAGATACCCTATGGCTACACCTTC
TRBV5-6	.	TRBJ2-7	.	CASSPYAGSNVYEQYF	TGTGCCAGCAGCCCATACGCGGGATCCAACGTTTACGAGCAGTACTTC
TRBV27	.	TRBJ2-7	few	CASSLRGQGFSYEQYF	TGTGCCAGCAGTTTACGTGGGCAGGGGTTCTCCTACGAGCAGTACTTC
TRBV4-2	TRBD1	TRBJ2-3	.	CASSTGGVGDTQYF	TGTGCCAGCAGCACAGGGGGCGTTGGAGATACGCAGTATTTT
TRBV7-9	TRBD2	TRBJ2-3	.	CASRSSGSTDTQYF	TGTGCCAGCAGGAGTAGCGGGAGCACAGATACGCAGTATTTT
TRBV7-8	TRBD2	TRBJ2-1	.	CASSLAGLAGTQDEQFF	TGTGCCAGCAGCTTAGCCGGACTAGCGGGCACTCAGGATGAGCAGTTCTTC
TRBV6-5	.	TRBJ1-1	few	CASNDRLEAFF	TGTGCCAGCAATGACAGACTAGAAGCTTTCTTT
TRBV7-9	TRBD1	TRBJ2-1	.	CASARQGYNEQFF	TGTGCCAGCGCCCGACAGGGGTACAATGAGCAGTTCTTC
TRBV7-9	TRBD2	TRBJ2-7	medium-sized	CASKRLRSGDSGEQYF	TGTGCCAGCAAGCGGTTGAGGAGCGGGGATTCGGGCGAGCAGTACTTC
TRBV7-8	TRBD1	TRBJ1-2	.	CASSSTRTGDGYTF	TGTGCCAGCAGCTCCACCCGGACAGGGGATGGCTACACCTTC
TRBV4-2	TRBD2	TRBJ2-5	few	CASSQDESGGAETQYF	TGTGCCAGCAGCCAAGATGAATCGGGGGGGGCAGAGACCCAGTACTTC
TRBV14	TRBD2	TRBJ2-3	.	CASSQTGTSKYF	TGTGCCAGCAGCCAAACCGGGACTAGCAAGTATTTT
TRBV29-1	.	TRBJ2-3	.	CSAAFPGNTQYF	TGCAGCGCCGCCTTTCCGGGAAATACGCAGTATTTT
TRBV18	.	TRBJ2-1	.	CASSPPSGLPFNEQFF	TGTGCCAGCTCACCACCGAGCGGACTACCGTTCAATGAGCAGTTCTTC
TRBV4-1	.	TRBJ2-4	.	CASSQEGTTGGRNIQYF	TGCGCCAGCAGCCAAGAGGGGACAACGGGGGGACGAAACATTCAGTACTTC
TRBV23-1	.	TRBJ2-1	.	CASSQWWGRWNEQFF	TGCGCCAGCAGTCAATGGTGGGGGCGATGGAATGAGCAGTTCTTC
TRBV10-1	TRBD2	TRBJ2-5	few	CASKPLVAGAETQYF	TGCGCCAGCAAACCCCTAGTAGCGGGGGCAGAGACCCAGTACTTC
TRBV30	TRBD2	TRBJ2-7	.	CAWTSGGSEQYF	TGTGCCTGGACTAGCGGGGGAAGCGAGCAGTACTTC
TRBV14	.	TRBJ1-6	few	CASSQDWGQNNSPLHF	TGTGCCAGCAGCCAAGATTGGGGCCAGAATAATTCACCCCTCCACTTT
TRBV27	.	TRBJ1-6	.	CASSLGARGPLHF	TGTGCCAGCAGTTTAGGCGCGAGGGGACCCCTCCACTTT
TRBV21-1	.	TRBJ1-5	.	CASSTRAALQGIFSGNQPQHF	TGTGCCAGCAGCACCCGGGCTGCCCTCCAGGGGATCTTCTCTGGCAATCAGCCCCAGCATTTT
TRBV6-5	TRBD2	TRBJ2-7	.	CASSLYTGGSHEQYF	TGTGCCAGCAGTTTATATACGGGAGGGTCCCACGAGCAGTACTTC
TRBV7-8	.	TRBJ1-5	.	CASSSWGSGGYQPQHF	TGTGCCAGCAGCTCGTGGGGGTCAGGAGGATATCAGCCCCAGCATTTT